One and the same sample provided the 18 T cell receptor beta chains below, sequenced in a study of identical twins. From the 5' RACE reads, TCRdb called clonotypes with MiXCR, one entry per CDR3 protein. The sample has a few hundred thousand distinct CDR3 sequences, 12% seen once. These data also featured in a second study, about yellow fever vaccine responses in identical twins.

Specimen: memory (CD45RO+) T cells sorted from blood. These receptors were collected from a woman aged 18-35 years in good health.

In its sample, this clonotype was seen many times. CDR3 bases: TGCAGTGCTAGAGGGGCTAGCGGGGGGGCCACAGATACGCAGTATTTT. It specifies CSARGASGGATDTQYF. The V call is TRBV20-1, the J call TRBJ2-3; TRBD2 matches 12 bases. Trimming removed 1 base from V and 2 bases from J; junction bases left unmatched: 4. Germline CDR1 reads DFQATT; CDR2 reads SNEGSKA (reference sequence). The CDR3 extends over 16 amino acids.

This clonotype was seen only a few times. V and J are TRBV9 and TRBJ2-7; D perhaps matches TRBD2 (5 bases). The CDR3 is 14 residues long. The V and J ends lost 4 bases and 1 base respectively, with 12 bases between them. From germline, CDR1 is SGDLS and CDR2 YYNGEE. Written as DNA, the CDR3 is TGTGCCAGCAGCCCTTATGAGGGTTCCTACGAGCAGTACTTC. It yields the protein CASSPYEGSYEQYF.

This clonotype occurred many times. In DNA form, the CDR3 reads TGTGCCAGCAGCACCTGGTGGGGGGGCAATCAGCCCCAGCATTTT. It translates to CASSTWWGGNQPQHF. This chain joins TRBV5-6 and TRBJ1-5, with D maybe TRBD1 (5 bases). Between the trimmed V and J ends, which lost 4 bases and 2 bases, there was a span of 13 bases. The CDR3 contains 15 residues. Germline CDR1 is SGHDT and CDR2 is YYEEEE.

The chain uses TRBV28 and TRBJ2-7; TRBD1 matches 12 bases. V lost 6 bases and J lost 4; bases outside the gene matches: 10. The CDR3 length is 16 residues. Germline CDR1 is MDHEN and CDR2 is SYDVKM. CDR3 loop: CASSHLPGQGAYEQYF. The CDR3 region has the DNA TGTGCCAGCAGCCACCTTCCGGGACAGGGGGCTTACGAGCAGTACTTC.

This clonotype has more than one count but fewer than ten. The genes are TRBV20-1 and TRBJ2-5; possible D gene TRBD2, 6 bases. The CDR3 loop spans 12 amino acids. CDR1 is DFQATT and CDR2 is SNEGSKA in the germline V gene (reference sequence). V lost 5 bases, J lost 7 bases, and 14 bases lay in between. The CDR3 DNA reads as TGCAGTGCTTCGTCCCAAGCGGGGACCCAGTACTTC. Its protein is CSASSQAGTQYF.

V usage is TRBV12-3 or TRBV12-4 and J usage is TRBJ2-3; 11 nucleotides match TRBD2. CDR3 size: 15 residues. V shed 5 bases, J shed 6 bases, and the junction held 7 bases outside the gene matches. CDR3 nucleotides: TGTGCCAGCAGTACTACTAGCGGGGGTTTGGATACGCAGTATTTT. Amino acids: CASSTTSGGLDTQYF.

This clonotype showed up many times. The chain couples TRBV20-1 to TRBJ2-1; D gene unclear. Trimming left V 2 bases short and J 8 bases short, with 10 bases between. This CDR3 has 12 amino acids. CDR1 DFQATT and CDR2 SNEGSKA come from the germline V gene (reference sequence). The CDR3 nucleotides are TGCAGTGCTAGACTCCACCGAGATGAGCAGTTCTTC. This encodes CSARLHRDEQFF.

In its sample, this clonotype was seen once. The CDR3 here is CASSERLLSTYEQYF. The DNA of the CDR3 is TGTGCCAGCAGTGAAAGGCTACTATCTACCTACGAGCAGTACTTC. The chain employs TRBV2 and TRBJ2-7; D not certain. Germline V gives CDR1 SNHLY, CDR2 FYNNEI. V dropped 2 bases and J dropped 2 bases, with 13 bases sitting between them. CDR3 length: 15 amino acids.

This clonotype was observed a few times. This chain joins TRBV20-1 and TRBJ2-5, with D unclear. Trimming removed 3 bases at V and 6 bases at J, with 11 bases between. Per germline, CDR1 DFQATT and CDR2 SNEGSKA (reference sequence). CDR3 length: 12 amino acids. The CDR3 sequence: CSASEGQQTQYF. In nucleotides, the CDR3 is TGCAGTGCTAGTGAAGGGCAGCAGACCCAGTACTTC.

This clonotype was picked up a small number of times. V is TRBV5-1 and J is TRBJ2-2; 10 bases agree with TRBD1. Germline CDR1 and CDR2: SGHRS and YFSETQ. The CDR3 totals 15 residues. The J segment lost 4 bases and the V segment lost 3 bases, leaving 3 bases of the junction unmatched. Written as DNA, the CDR3 is TGCGCCAGCAGCTACCGGACAGGGGGCACCGGGGAGCTGTTTTTT. It encodes CASSYRTGGTGELFF.

Many counts were recorded for this clonotype. The V call is TRBV29-1, the J call TRBJ2-3, with unresolved D. The germline CDR1 and CDR2 sequences are SQVTM and ANQGSEA. The CDR3 contains 13 residues. The V gene lost 7 bases and the J gene lost 0 bases, with 11 bases spanning the gap. For the CDR3, the DNA is TGCAGCGGTCGGCCCCGAAGCACAGATACGCAGTATTTT. Residues: CSGRPRSTDTQYF.

This clonotype was picked up a small number of times. The V and J genes are TRBV20-1 and TRBJ1-5; 10 bases agree with TRBD1. Germline CDR1 reads DFQATT; CDR2 reads SNEGSKA (reference sequence). This CDR3 comprises 13 residues. CDR3 coding DNA: TGCAGCGCCGGGACAGGGGCCAATCAGCCCCAGCATTTT. Its protein is CSAGTGANQPQHF.

This clonotype was recorded at least ten times. The chain combines TRBV10-2 with TRBJ2-1; tentatively, D is TRBD1 (7 bases). Trimming pared 2 bases from V and 6 bases from J, leaving 11 bases between. This CDR3 is built from 14 residues. Germline V gives CDR1 WSHSY, CDR2 SAAADI. CDR3 sequence reads: CASSEDREANEQFF. CDR3 sequence (DNA): TGCGCCAGCAGTGAGGACAGGGAGGCCAATGAGCAGTTCTTC.

This clonotype came up a few times. This chain uses TRBV7-8 with TRBJ2-3, with 11 bases aligning to TRBD2. The CDR3 spans 15 residues. The germline CDR1 and CDR2 sequences are SGHVS and FQNEAQ. Germline trimming cut 8 bases from V and 5 bases from J; bases unmatched to any gene: 9. The CDR3 DNA follows: TGTGCCAGCGGGGCGACTAGCGGGGTTGTAGATACGCAGTATTTT. This translates into CASGATSGVVDTQYF.

In its sample, this clonotype was seen many times. The chain employs TRBV5-1 and TRBJ2-7; the D gene could be TRBD1 or TRBD2 (5 bases each). The CDR3 extends over 14 amino acids. Germline V lookup: CDR1 SGHRS, CDR2 YFSETQ. Trimming removed 0 bases from V and 3 bases from J, with 10 bases in between. DNA for the CDR3: TGCGCCAGCAGCTTGGAAGCAGGGAGCTACGAGCAGTACTTC. It translates to CASSLEAGSYEQYF.

The chain joins TRBV28 to TRBJ2-7, with D uncertain. Germline CDR1 reads MDHEN; CDR2 reads SYDVKM. Between the trimmed V and J ends, which lost 7 bases and 3 bases, there was a span of 19 bases. The CDR3 contains 15 residues. CDR3 loop: CASTITRAQVYEQYF. The CDR3 nucleotides are TGTGCCAGCACCATTACTCGGGCTCAAGTCTACGAGCAGTACTTC.

The chain is built from TRBV5-4 and TRBJ2-5; D is possibly TRBD1 or TRBD2 (6 bases each). The CDR3 is 16 residues long. V shed 6 bases and J shed 1 base, with 19 bases lying between them. Germline V gives CDR1 SGHNT, CDR2 YYREEE (reference sequence). CDR3 bases: TGTGCCAGCACCCATGGGGGCTTGGGGGGCCAAGAGACCCAGTACTTC. It translates to CASTHGGLGGQETQYF.

DNA of the CDR3: TGTGCCAGCAGTAGGACGGCCGTAAATAGCAATCAGCCCCAGCATTTT. Translated, it gives CASSRTAVNSNQPQHF. The chain is built from TRBV6-1 and TRBJ1-5; D is undetermined. Germline V gene sequence: CDR1 MNHNS, CDR2 SASEGT. CDR3 length: 16 residues. Between the trimmed V and J ends, which lost 5 bases and 0 bases, there was a span of 14 bases.